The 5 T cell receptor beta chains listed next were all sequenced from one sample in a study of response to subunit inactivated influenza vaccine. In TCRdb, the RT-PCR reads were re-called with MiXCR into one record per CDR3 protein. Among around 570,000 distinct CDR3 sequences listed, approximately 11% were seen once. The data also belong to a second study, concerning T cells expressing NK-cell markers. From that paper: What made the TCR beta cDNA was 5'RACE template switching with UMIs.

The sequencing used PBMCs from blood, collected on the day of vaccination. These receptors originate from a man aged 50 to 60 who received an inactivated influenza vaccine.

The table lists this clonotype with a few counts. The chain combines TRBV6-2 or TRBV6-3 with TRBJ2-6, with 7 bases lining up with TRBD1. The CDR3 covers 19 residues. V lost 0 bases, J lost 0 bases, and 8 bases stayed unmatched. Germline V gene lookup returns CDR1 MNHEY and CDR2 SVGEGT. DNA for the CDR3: TGTGCCAGCAGTTACTCGCCGGACAGGCACCACTCTGGGGCCAACGTCCTGACTTTC. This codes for CASSYSPDRHHSGANVLTF.

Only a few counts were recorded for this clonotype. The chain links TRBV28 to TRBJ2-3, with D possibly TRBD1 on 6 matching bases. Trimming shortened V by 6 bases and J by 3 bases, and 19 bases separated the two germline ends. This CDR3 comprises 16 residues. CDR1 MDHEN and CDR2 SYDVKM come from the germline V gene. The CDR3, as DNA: TGTGCCAGCAGCTTCACAGGGATTTTCGGGACAGATACGCAGTATTTT. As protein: CASSFTGIFGTDTQYF.

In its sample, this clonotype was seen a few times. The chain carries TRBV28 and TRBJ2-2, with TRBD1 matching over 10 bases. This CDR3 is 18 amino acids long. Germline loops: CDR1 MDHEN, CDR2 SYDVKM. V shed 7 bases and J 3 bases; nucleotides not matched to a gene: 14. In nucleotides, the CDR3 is TGTGCCAGCACCAGTCCGGGACAGGGGTTGAAGGACACCGGGGAGCTGTTTTTT. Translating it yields CASTSPGQGLKDTGELFF. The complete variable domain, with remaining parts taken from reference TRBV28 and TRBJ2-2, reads DVKVTQSSRYLVKRTGEKVFLECVQDMDHENMFWYRQDPGLGLRLIYFSYDVKMKEKGDIPEGYSVSREKKERFSLILESASTNQTSMYLCASTSPGQGLKDTGELFFGEGSRLTVL.

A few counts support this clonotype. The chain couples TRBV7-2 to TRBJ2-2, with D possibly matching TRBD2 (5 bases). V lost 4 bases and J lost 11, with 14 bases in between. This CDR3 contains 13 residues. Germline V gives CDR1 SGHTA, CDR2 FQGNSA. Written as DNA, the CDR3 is TGTGCCAGCAGCTCACCACATTCGGGAGAGCTGTTTTTT. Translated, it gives CASSSPHSGELFF.

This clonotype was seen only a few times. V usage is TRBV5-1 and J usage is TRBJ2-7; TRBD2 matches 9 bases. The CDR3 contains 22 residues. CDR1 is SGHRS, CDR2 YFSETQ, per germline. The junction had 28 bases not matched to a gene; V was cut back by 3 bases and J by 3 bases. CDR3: CASSYVRGAGTSYAYDFYEQYF. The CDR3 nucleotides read TGCGCCAGCAGCTACGTCCGGGGGGCCGGGACTAGCTACGCGTATGACTTCTACGAGCAGTACTTC.